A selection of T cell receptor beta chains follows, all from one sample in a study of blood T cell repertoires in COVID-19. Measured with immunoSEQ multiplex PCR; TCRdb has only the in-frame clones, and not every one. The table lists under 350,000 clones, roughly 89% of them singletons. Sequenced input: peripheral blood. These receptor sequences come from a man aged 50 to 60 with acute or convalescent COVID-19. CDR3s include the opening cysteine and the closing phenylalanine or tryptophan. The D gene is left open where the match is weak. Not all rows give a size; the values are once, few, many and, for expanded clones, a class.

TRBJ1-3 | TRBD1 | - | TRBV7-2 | TGTGCCAGCAGCAGACTCGCCGGGACAGGCGGAAACACCATATATTTT | CASSRLAGTGGNTIYF
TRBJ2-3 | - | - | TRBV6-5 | TGTGCCAGCAGCTCCCTCGAGGCCATTACGCAGTATTTT | CASSSLEAITQYF
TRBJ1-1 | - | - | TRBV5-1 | TGCGCCAGCAGCATTAGACAGGCCAACACTGAAGCTTTCTTT | CASSIRQANTEAFF
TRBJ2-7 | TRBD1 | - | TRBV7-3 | TGTGCCAGCAACAAGGGGACAGGGTTTTTTTTTAGCTCCTACGAGCAGTACTTC | CASNKGTGFFFSSYEQYF
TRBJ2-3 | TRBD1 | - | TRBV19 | TGTGCCACCCGGACAGGGCTAGTCACAGATACGCAGTATTTT | CATRTGLVTDTQYF
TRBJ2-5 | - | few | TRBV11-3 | TGTGCCAGCAGCCGACAGGTTCAAGAGACCCAGTACTTC | CASSRQVQETQYF
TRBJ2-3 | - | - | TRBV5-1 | TGCGCCAGCAGCTTGGAACGGACAGATACGCAGTATTTT | CASSLERTDTQYF
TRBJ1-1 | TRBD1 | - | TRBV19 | TGTGCCAGTGGGGACAGGGGAGTGGGCACTGAAGCTTTCTTT | CASGDRGVGTEAFF
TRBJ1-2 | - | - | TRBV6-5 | TGTGCCAGCAGTTATGGGGGCGTCTATGGCTACACCTTC | CASSYGGVYGYTF
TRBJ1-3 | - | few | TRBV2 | TGTGCCAGCAGTGACGGGTTTCCTGGAAACACCATATATTTT | CASSDGFPGNTIYF
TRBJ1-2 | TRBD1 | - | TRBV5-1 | TGCGCCAGCAGCGCGACAGGGGACTATGGCTACACCTTC | CASSATGDYGYTF
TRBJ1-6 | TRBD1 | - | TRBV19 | TGTGCCAGTAGTATAGGGGACAGGGTTTTCGGTTCACCCCTCCACTTT | CASSIGDRVFGSPLHF
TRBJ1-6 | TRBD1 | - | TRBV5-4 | TGTGCCAGCAGCCAGGGACAGGATAATTCACCCCTCCACTTT | CASSQGQDNSPLHF
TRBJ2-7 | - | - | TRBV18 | TGTGCCAGCTCACCTCCCCGCTCCTACGAGCAGTACTTC | CASSPPRSYEQYF
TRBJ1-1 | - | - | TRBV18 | TGTGCCAGCTCACTTTCCGGGGTGGAGAACACTGAAGCTTTCTTT | CASSLSGVENTEAFF
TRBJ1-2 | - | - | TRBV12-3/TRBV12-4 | TGTGCCAGCAGTCTCGGCGGGGAGGCTGGCTACACCTTC | CASSLGGEAGYTF
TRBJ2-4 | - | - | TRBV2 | TGTGCCAGCAGTGAGAAGGGAGCAGGCAAAAACATTCAGTACTTC | CASSEKGAGKNIQYF
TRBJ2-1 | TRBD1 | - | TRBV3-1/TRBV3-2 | TGTGCCAGCAGCCCCCTCGGGACAGGGGAGACTTATCAGTTCTTC | CASSPLGTGETYQFF
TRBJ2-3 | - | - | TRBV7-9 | TGTGCCAGCAGCCCGTTTGGGGGGAGCCGCACAGATACGCAGTATTTT | CASSPFGGSRTDTQYF
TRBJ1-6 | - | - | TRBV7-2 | TGTGCCAGCAACACCCCCTCCTCCTATAATTCACCCCTCCACTTT | CASNTPSSYNSPLHF
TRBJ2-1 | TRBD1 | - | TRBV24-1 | TGTGCCACCAGTGATCCGGGACAGGGCCTCAATGAGCAGTTCTTC | CATSDPGQGLNEQFF
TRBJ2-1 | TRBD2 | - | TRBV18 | TGTGCCAGCTCACCCCTGGCTGGGGGGGACAATGAGCAGTTCTTC | CASSPLAGGDNEQFF
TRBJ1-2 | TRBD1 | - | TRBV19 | TGTGCCAGTAGTATCGGACCAGGGGGTTACTATGGCTACACCTTC | CASSIGPGGYYGYTF
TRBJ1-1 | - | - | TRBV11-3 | TGTGCCAGCAGCTCGCGGCTGGGCACTGAAGCTTTCTTT | CASSSRLGTEAFF
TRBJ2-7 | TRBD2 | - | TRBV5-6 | TGTGCCAGCAGCCCCTTCGCCTCTAGCGGGGTCTACGAGCAGTACTTC | CASSPFASSGVYEQYF
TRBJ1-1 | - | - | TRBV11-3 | TGTGCCAGCAGCCGAACAGGGATGACTGAAGCTTTCTTT | CASSRTGMTEAFF